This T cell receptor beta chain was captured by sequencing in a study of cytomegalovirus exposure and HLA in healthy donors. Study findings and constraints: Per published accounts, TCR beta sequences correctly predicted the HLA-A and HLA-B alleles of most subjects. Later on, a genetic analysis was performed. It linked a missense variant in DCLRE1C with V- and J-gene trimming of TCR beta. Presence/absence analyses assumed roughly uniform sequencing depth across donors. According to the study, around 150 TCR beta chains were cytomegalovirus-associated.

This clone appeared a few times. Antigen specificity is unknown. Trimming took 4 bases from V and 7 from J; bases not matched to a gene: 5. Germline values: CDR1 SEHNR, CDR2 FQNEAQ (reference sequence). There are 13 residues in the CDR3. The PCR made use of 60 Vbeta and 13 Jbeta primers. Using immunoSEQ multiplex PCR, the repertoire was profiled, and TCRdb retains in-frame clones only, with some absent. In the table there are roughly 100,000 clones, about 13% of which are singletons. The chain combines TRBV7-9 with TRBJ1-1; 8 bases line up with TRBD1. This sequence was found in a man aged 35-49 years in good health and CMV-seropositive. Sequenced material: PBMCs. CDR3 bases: TGTGCCAGCAGCTCTGCAGGGGGCATTGAAGCTTTCTTT. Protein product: CASSSAGGIEAFF.